The present entry profiles one T cell receptor beta chain with its context. The target of this receptor is not known. Base qualities are not at hand, and no much larger clone is one base apart. This entry comes from a study of cytomegalovirus exposure and HLA in healthy donors (dated by TCRdb to 2016 to 2017). For the study in its entirety: In an earlier analysis of several hundred of the donors, 276 Gb of sequence data and some 120 million unique TCR beta sequences from about 179 million T cells were reported. An early release that covered some 640 HLA-typed donors contained 250 to 350 gigabases of sequencing data and tens of millions of unique TCR sequences. Of the 300 to 500 genotyped donors, less than 90% were placed in the genetic ancestry cluster associated with self-reported Caucasian donors. The study was designed to test whether signatures of past pathogen exposure could be identified by cataloging public T cell receptors. The study profiled the T cell repertoires of approximately 700 subjects by immunosequencing and related them to cytomegalovirus serostatus. Along with the roughly 700-subject first cohort, a separate validation cohort of over a hundred different subjects was used. To predict cytomegalovirus infection status, the study brought together high-throughput TCR immunosequencing, statistical association of individual TCRs with disease status, and machine learning. A later analysis re-analyzed previously published TCR beta repertoires from 660 or so donors and added high-resolution HLA genotyping to study TCR occurrence patterns. The later analysis used no new phenotypic data to find candidate immune exposures, relying instead on TCR beta sequences and their occurrence across donors. To decide whether each TCR beta V gene segment behaved as functional or pseudogenic, an earlier analysis of some 600 of the donors relied on high-throughput TCR beta sequencing. Donor age, sex, ethnicity and CMV serostatus were compiled together with the repertoire data. Genome-wide SNP genotypes for about 60% of the roughly 670 donors were used in a later genetic analysis, which treated that subset as a discovery cohort. Every repertoire in the discovery cohort had been generated on one and the same sequencing platform. HLA typing covered class I and class II loci at four-digit resolution. Typing coverage varied by locus: about 629-640 donors for A, B, C, DRB1 and DQB1; around 560 for DQA1; more than 600 for DPA1; about 450 for DPB1. Because of strong linkage in the cohort, four or five DR-DQ haplotypes were treated as single units for association and clustering. Across about 370 genotyped donors of the cohort, an average of roughly 250,000 unique TCR beta nucleotide sequences per donor were sequenced, and approximately 17% of those sequences were non-productive. Study-level results and caveats: An earlier analysis of approximately 540 of the donors showed that most TCR beta V segments appeared in productive rearrangements either about 87% or about 30% of the time, which broadly matched IMGT annotations. In a later analysis, HLA-associated TCR beta chains showed more clonal expansion and lower generation probabilities than non-associated chains that were equally common. A later analysis associated 15,000 to 20,000 TCR beta sequences with specific HLA alleles at a false discovery rate of 0.05. A later analysis found that TCR association rates varied across HLA loci, with DRB1 alleles showing the most associated TCRs and HLA-C alleles the fewest. It was suggested by the authors that the approach could potentially be generalized to other disease states and immunological phenotypes. HLA typing was unavailable for some donors at each locus, so association tests used only the typed subset. The classifier was reported to diagnose cytomegalovirus status with high specificity and sensitivity in both the original and validation cohorts. A group of highly shared sequence variants was considered likely to be a technical artifact of the sequencing pipeline. A further reported finding was that TCR beta sequences accurately predicted the HLA-A and HLA-B alleles for most subjects in the first cohort. This cohort had only TCR beta chains sequenced, and the lack of alpha or paired-chain data limited which features could be detected. In a later analysis, several top co-occurrence clusters were reported to appear linked to parvovirus B19, influenza, CMV and Epstein-Barr virus. In a later genetic analysis, fewer N-insertions in productive TCRs were reported among donors in an Asian-associated ancestry cluster than the roughly 700-donor mean. Because counts were too low, roughly 18 rarely observed V segments, including chromosome 9 orphons, were left out of the earlier analysis of 587 of the donors. Correlated functional status among segregating V segments might be attributable to linkage disequilibrium, but an unknown experimental factor could not be ruled out. While some public TCRs were present in many individuals, most TCR sequences turned up only very rarely across donors. V-gene and J-gene trimming of TCR beta chains was associated with a missense DCLRE1C variant in a later genetic analysis, and the association was replicated in an independent cohort. Roughly uniform sequencing depth across donors was assumed in presence/absence analyses, although this assumption may not hold. When HLA alleles, especially DR and DQ, strongly co-occurred, attributing TCR associations to individual alleles was difficult. For the cohort, immune exposure information was limited to CMV serostatus. In a later analysis, most CMV-associated TCR beta chains were found to appear HLA-restricted, with HLA associations seemingly driven largely by CMV exposure. In the study, 164 TCR beta chains were listed as associated with cytomegalovirus. In vitro tests confirmed that a few of the cytomegalovirus-associated TCR beta chains recognize cytomegalovirus antigens.

The cohort comprised fewer than 750 healthy bone marrow donors. All cohort members were sampled while nominally healthy, although unrecorded immune exposures were likely present. The donor was CMV seronegative and belonged to the group of several hundred seronegative cohort members. Every donor gave a peripheral blood sample, and the peripheral blood mononuclear cells from that sample were used for TCR beta sequencing. The Qiagen DNeasy Blood Extraction Kit was used to extract genomic DNA from the blood cell samples. Receptor libraries were prepared by the immunoSEQ multiplex PCR assay. A mixture of 60 forward primers for TCR Vbeta segments and 13 reverse primers for TCR Jbeta segments was used in the multiplex PCR. The CDR3 region of rearranged TCR beta genes was amplified from genomic DNA with a multiplex PCR assay. On the Illumina HiSeq System, the amplified TCR beta libraries were sequenced as 87-base-pair reads. From the authors' description of their analysis: In a later analysis, tens of millions of unique TCR beta chains were counted across the 650 to 700 repertoires, and around 10 million of these chains were shared by at least two donors. Raw reads were error-corrected and collapsed into unique sequences by a nearest-neighbor algorithm in which closely related sequences were merged to remove PCR and sequencing errors. V, D and J gene segments were assigned by aligning CDR3 sequences to IMGT reference sequences. Each retained sequence needed at least a six-nucleotide match to both a V gene segment and a J gene segment. A rearrangement counted as productive if the CDR3 had no stop codons and remained in frame with V and J, and every other rearrangement counted as non-productive. Following IMGT convention, CDR3 was defined as the stretch from the second conserved V-encoded cysteine up to the conserved J-encoded phenylalanine. The earlier analysis of roughly 590 of the donors excluded any sequence lacking an unambiguous match to a single V gene segment. An earlier analysis of a few hundred of the donors classified V segments as functional when productive rearrangements were above 56.7% and as segregating when the standard deviation between donors was above 5%. To diagnose cytomegalovirus status from the catalog of TCR beta chain sequences, a statistical classification framework was built. In a later analysis, TCR nucleotide sequences were compared against IMGT/GENE-DB human TR gene sequences so that V and J genes could be assigned. Using the TCRdist pipeline, a later analysis assigned CDR3 sequences along with most-parsimonious VDJ recombination scenarios. In a later analysis, each TCR beta chain was defined by its CDR3 amino acid sequence together with its V-gene family, and reads lacking a unique V-gene family were excluded. To address suspected cross-contamination and a sequencing artifact, a later analysis removed approximately 590 highly shared, low-generation-probability nucleotide sequences. In a later analysis, a clonal expansion index was calculated for each public chain from normalized within-repertoire ranks of inferred template counts. In a later analysis, generation probabilities were computed with a VDJ recombination model fitted to out-of-frame rearrangements, and the resulting probabilities were checked against IGoR. In a later analysis, hypergeometric tests were used to score TCR-TCR, TCR-HLA and TCR-CMV co-occurrence, with a repertoire-size bias correction applied to TCR pairs. A later analysis estimated false discovery rates by permuting HLA or CMV assignments 20 times. A later analysis grouped co-occurring TCRs with DBSCAN, adding TCRdist sequence similarity when clustering within HLA-allele-positive subsets. Repertoires with fewer than 30,000 or more than 120,000 public chains, plus five repertoires with anomalous nucleotide sharing, were excluded from co-occurrence clustering. TCRdb stores this immuneACCESS table with in-frame sequences only. Part of the clones is absent; in the studies checked, under half of the shortfall reflects unresolved V genes, and no reason is known for the rest. V, J and clone size derive from that table, while D and trimming were established from the DNA sequence. The sample table records about 94,000 clones; around 69% of these occur just once. The ten largest clonotypes hold about 3.9% of the sample.

The sequenced sample consisted of PBMCs. The origin of this receptor is a man aged 25-45 years in good health and CMV-seronegative.

The CDR3 is CASTDREETQYF. The DNA sequence is TGTGCCAGTACGGACAGGGAAGAGACCCAGTACTTC. The V gene is TRBV6-5 and the J gene is TRBJ2-5, and 8 bases in between align with TRBD1. Compared with germline, V lacks 9 bases and J lacks 3 bases; bases without a gene match: 3. The CDR3 has 12 amino acids, counting the end cysteine and phenylalanine. Solely the CDR3 DNA is kept, with 36 bases framed from the first base. Via the germline V gene, CDR1 is MNHEY and CDR2 SVGAGI.